The 9 T cell receptor beta chains presented below share a single source sample, sequenced in a study of blood T cell repertoires in COVID-19. Method: immunoSEQ multiplex PCR; TCRdb's copy keeps in-frame clones and lacks some. The table lists 90,000 or so clones, 65% to 85% of them singletons. The sample taken for sequencing was peripheral blood. The receptors derive from a man older than 75 with active or convalescent COVID-19.

This chain joins TRBV5-1 and TRBJ2-1; possibly TRBD1 for D (6 bases). CDR3 length: 14 residues. CDR1 is SGHRS and CDR2 is YFSETQ in the germline V gene. V lost 0 bases, J lost 8 bases, and 12 bases lay in between. CDR3 amino acids: CASSLDRVGDEQFF. The CDR3 DNA reads TGCGCCAGCAGCTTGGACAGGGTTGGAGATGAGCAGTTCTTC. Full variable domain (outside the CDR3, taken from reference TRBV5-1 and TRBJ2-1): KAGVTQTPRYLIKTRGQQVTLSCSPISGHRSVSWYQQTPGQGLQFLFEYFSETQRNKGNFPGRFSGRQFSNSRSEMNVSTLELGDSALYLCASSLDRVGDEQFFGPGTRLTVL.

The J gene is TRBJ2-5, the V gene TRBV5-1, with 7 nucleotides matching TRBD1. CDR3 size: 16 residues. Germline-derived CDR1 and CDR2 are SGHRS and YFSETQ. Losses at the gene ends were 1 base for V and 2 bases for J; bases not matched to a gene: 8. CDR3 residues: CASSLTRTGRQETQYF. DNA for the CDR3: TGCGCCAGCAGCTTGACTCGGACAGGCCGGCAAGAGACCCAGTACTTC. Supplemented by reference TRBV5-1 and TRBJ2-5, the full variable domain reads KAGVTQTPRYLIKTRGQQVTLSCSPISGHRSVSWYQQTPGQGLQFLFEYFSETQRNKGNFPGRFSGRQFSNSRSEMNVSTLELGDSALYLCASSLTRTGRQETQYFGPGTRLLVL.

The V gene is TRBV6-5, the J gene TRBJ2-7; 8 bases align to TRBD2. The germline V gene encodes CDR1 MNHEY and CDR2 SVGAGI. V dropped 5 bases and J dropped 6; count of bases not matched to a gene: 6. The CDR3 runs to 13 residues. The CDR3 sequence is CASSRREGGEQYF. The CDR3 region has the DNA TGTGCCAGCAGTCGACGGGAGGGGGGCGAGCAGTACTTC.

DNA of the CDR3: TGTGCCAGCTCTCGGACTAGCCAAGAGACCCAGTACTTC. Translated: CASSRTSQETQYF. The chain joins TRBV18 to TRBJ2-5; the match to TRBD2 covers 7 bases. With 6 bases clipped from V and 1 base from J, the junction kept 2 bases outside the gene matches. The germline V gene has CDR1 KGHSH and CDR2 LQKENI. This CDR3 comprises 13 residues.

The chain couples TRBV13 to TRBJ2-1, with 9 bases identical to TRBD2. There are 14 residues in the CDR3. J lost 7 bases, V lost 7 bases, and 8 bases had no gene match. CDR1 and CDR2 from the germline V gene are PRHDT and FYEKMQ (reference sequence). CDR3 bases: TGTGCCAGCAATCGACTAGCGGAGCTAAATGAGCAGTTCTTC. Translated: CASNRLAELNEQFF.

CDR3 DNA: TGCAGCGGCCACTCAGGGGGTGGCTACACCTTC. Protein product: CSGHSGGGYTF. The chain links TRBV29-1 to TRBJ1-2; TRBD1 matches 7 bases. V lost 7 bases and J lost 7; bases outside the gene matches: 6. The V gene's germline CDR1 is SQVTM and CDR2 ANQGSEA. The CDR3 runs 11 residues.

The chain uses TRBV5-4 and TRBJ2-7; 11 bases are a match to TRBD1. The CDR3 sequence is 15 residues long. The germline gives CDR1 SGHNT, CDR2 YYREEE (reference sequence). The trim removed 4 bases at V and 3 bases at J, leaving 6 bases unmatched. The CDR3 DNA is TGTGCCAGCAGCCAGTCCGGGACAGGGGGCTACGAGCAGTACTTC. Its translation: CASSQSGTGGYEQYF.

The J gene is TRBJ2-3, the V gene TRBV4-2; TRBD2 matches 8 bases. Germline V CDR1 and CDR2: LGHNA, YNFKEQ. J lost 4 bases, V lost 1 base, and 7 bases had no gene match. The CDR3 runs 16 residues. CDR3 sequence (DNA): TGTGCCAGCAGCCAAGGAGGACTAGCCGGGGCAGATACGCAGTATTTT. The encoded protein is CASSQGGLAGADTQYF.

The table lists this clone with a count of one. The CDR3 is CASSPRGSSPLHF. In nucleotides, the CDR3 is TGCGCCAGCAGCCCGCGGGGAAGTTCACCCCTCCACTTT. The gene calls are TRBV5-1 and TRBJ1-6; unclear D gene. V was clipped by 4 bases and J by 9 bases, with 11 bases between them. The CDR3 covers 13 residues. In germline, CDR1 is SGHRS, CDR2 YFSETQ.